A single T cell receptor (beta chain) is shown here with its context. Antigen: not known. The data originate from a study of cytomegalovirus exposure and HLA in healthy donors. Study results and limitations: According to an earlier analysis, most TCR beta V segments yielded productive rearrangements about 87% or about 30% of the time. It was reported that TCR beta sequences correctly inferred the HLA-A and HLA-B alleles for most subjects. Beyond CMV serostatus, there was no information to go on about immune exposure.

Trimming at V came to 4 bases and at J to 3 bases, leaving 10 bases not matched to a gene. The CDR3 has 16 amino acids. The germline V gene encodes CDR1 SGHDN and CDR2 FVKESK. In the PCR, 60 Vbeta and 13 Jbeta primers were used. Clones were sequenced by immunoSEQ multiplex PCR, and TCRdb holds only the in-frame ones, with some missing. The sample holds roughly 120,000 clones, about four fifths seen once. The sequencing input was PBMCs. The sequence came from a woman under 30 in good health and CMV-seronegative. The chain couples TRBV14 to TRBJ2-7; TRBD2 matches at 9 bases. For the CDR3, the DNA is TGTGCCAGCAGCCCAGGGGGTAGCGGGGGAGGCTACGAGCAGTACTTC. The encoded protein is CASSPGGSGGGYEQYF. The complete variable domain, with remaining parts taken from reference TRBV14 and TRBJ2-7, reads EAGVTQFPSHSVIEKGQTVTLRCDPISGHDNLYWYRRVMGKEIKFLLHFVKESKQDESGMPNNRFLAERTGGTYSTLKVQPAELEDSGVYFCASSPGGSGGGYEQYFGPGTRLTVT.